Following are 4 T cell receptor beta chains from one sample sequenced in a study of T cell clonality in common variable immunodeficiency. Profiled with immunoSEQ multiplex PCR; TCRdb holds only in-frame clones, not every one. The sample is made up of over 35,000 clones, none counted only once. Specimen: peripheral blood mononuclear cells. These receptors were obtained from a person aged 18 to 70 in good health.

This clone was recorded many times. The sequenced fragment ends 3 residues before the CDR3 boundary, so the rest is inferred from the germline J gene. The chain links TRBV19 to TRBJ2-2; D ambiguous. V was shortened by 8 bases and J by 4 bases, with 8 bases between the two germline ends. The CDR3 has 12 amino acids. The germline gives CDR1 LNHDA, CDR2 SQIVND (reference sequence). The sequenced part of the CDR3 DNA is TGTGCCAGTGACTTCGGCACCGGGGAG. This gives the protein CASDFGTGE. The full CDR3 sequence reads CASDFGTGELFF.

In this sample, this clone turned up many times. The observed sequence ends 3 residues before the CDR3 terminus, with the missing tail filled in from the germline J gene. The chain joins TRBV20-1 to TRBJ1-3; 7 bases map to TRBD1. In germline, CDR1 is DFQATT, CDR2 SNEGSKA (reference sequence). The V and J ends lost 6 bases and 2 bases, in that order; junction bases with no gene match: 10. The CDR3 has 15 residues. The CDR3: CSANDRANPGNTIYF. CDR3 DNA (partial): TGCAGTGCGAATGACAGGGCGAACCCTGGAAACACC.

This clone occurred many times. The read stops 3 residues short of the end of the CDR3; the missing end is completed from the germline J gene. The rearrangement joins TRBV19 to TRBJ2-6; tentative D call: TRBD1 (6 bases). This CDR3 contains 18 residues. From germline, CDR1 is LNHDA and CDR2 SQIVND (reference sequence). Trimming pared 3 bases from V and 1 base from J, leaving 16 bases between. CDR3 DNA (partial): TGTGCCAGTAGTATTTCGCGCAGGGGCCCTTCTGGGGCCAACGTC. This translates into CASSISRRGPSGANV. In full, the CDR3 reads CASSISRRGPSGANVLTF.

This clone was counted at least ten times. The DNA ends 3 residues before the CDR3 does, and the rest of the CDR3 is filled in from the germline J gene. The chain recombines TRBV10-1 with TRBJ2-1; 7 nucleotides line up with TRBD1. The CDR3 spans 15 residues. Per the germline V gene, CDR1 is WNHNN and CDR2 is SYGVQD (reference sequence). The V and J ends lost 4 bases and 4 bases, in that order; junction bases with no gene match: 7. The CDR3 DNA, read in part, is TGCGCCAGCAGTGCCCGGGACAGACAATACAATGAG. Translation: CASSARDRQYNE. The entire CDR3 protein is CASSARDRQYNEQFF.